The 22 T cell receptor beta chains presented below share a single source sample, sequenced in a study of shared clonotypes between healthy human individuals. Profiling relied on immunoSEQ multiplex PCR, and the TCRdb table lists in-frame clones only, not all of them. The sample has some 1 million clones, 70% to 80% seen once. The sequenced material came from memory CD4+ T cells sorted from blood. Specified subset: CD45RA-negative fraction. The receptors originated from a man younger than 30 in good health.

CDR3 coding DNA: TGCGCCAGCAGCCACGCTGGGACAGGGGACTCCTATAATTCACCCCTCCACTTT. This encodes CASSHAGTGDSYNSPLHF. The chain uses TRBV4-1 and TRBJ1-6, with 10 bases aligning to TRBD1. Trimming cost V 3 bases and J 0 bases; bases outside gene matches: 5. Germline V gene lookup returns CDR1 MGHRA and CDR2 YSYEKL. The CDR3 spans 18 residues.

This chain links TRBV7-2 with TRBJ2-7; 7 bases align to TRBD1. The V gene end was trimmed by 5 bases and the J gene end by 3 bases; junction bases not matched to a gene: 7. Germline CDR1 reads SGHTA; CDR2 reads FQGNSA. This CDR3 has 14 residues. The CDR3 sequence: CASSDDRVFYEQYF. The CDR3 DNA reads as TGTGCCAGCAGCGACGACAGGGTCTTCTACGAGCAGTACTTC.

The rearrangement links TRBV6-6 to TRBJ2-7, with D possibly TRBD1 on 7 matching bases. Trimming stripped 2 bases from V and 6 bases from J, with 14 bases between. This CDR3 is built from 14 residues. Germline CDR1 reads MNHNY; CDR2 reads SVGAGI (reference sequence). The CDR3 bases are TGTGCCAGCAGTTACCGATCCCAGGGGGGCGAGCAGTACTTC. Amino acids: CASSYRSQGGEQYF.

The gene calls are TRBV7-9 and TRBJ2-1; D possibly uses TRBD1 or TRBD2 (5 bases each). Per the germline V gene, CDR1 is SEHNR and CDR2 is FQNEAQ (reference sequence). V was cut by 10 bases and J by 4 bases, with 26 bases left in between. The CDR3 spans 17 residues. The CDR3 DNA sequence: TGTGCCATCGAGGGGAAAGGCCCTCTGTCGCGTTACAATGAGCAGTTCTTC. Its protein is CAIEGKGPLSRYNEQFF.

The chain is built from TRBV20-1 and TRBJ1-1; D might be TRBD1 (5 bases). Germline V gives CDR1 DFQATT, CDR2 SNEGSKA (reference sequence). Trimming removed 8 bases from V and 5 bases from J, with 12 bases in between. The CDR3 extends over 11 amino acids. Here the CDR3 DNA reads TGCAGTTGGTCCGCAGGGACTGAAGCTTTCTTT. Translated, it gives CSWSAGTEAFF.

This clone appeared once. This rearrangement joins TRBV11-1 to TRBJ2-7, with a tentative D call TRBD2 (5 bases). Germline V CDR1 and CDR2: SGHAT, FQDESV (reference sequence). The CDR3 consists of 13 residues. V shed 5 bases and J shed 7 bases, with 15 bases lying between them. As DNA, the CDR3 is TGTGCCAGCAGCCCCCCTAGCCGTTCGGAGCAGTACTTC. This gives the protein CASSPPSRSEQYF.

Only a few counts were recorded for this clone. The chain employs TRBV11-1 and TRBJ1-3; maybe TRBD1 (6 bases). The CDR3 runs 13 residues. Germline loops: CDR1 SGHAT, CDR2 FQDESV (reference sequence). Trimming took 5 bases from V and 4 from J, leaving 9 bases between them. The CDR3 here is CASSTDSGNTIYF. In nucleotides, the CDR3 is TGTGCCAGCAGCACGGACAGCGGAAACACCATATATTTT.

This clone was picked up many times. The genes are TRBV29-1 and TRBJ2-1, with D possibly being TRBD1 or TRBD2 (5 bases each). Trimming took off 5 bases at V and 3 bases at J, with 14 bases between the two ends. The CDR3 runs to 14 residues. Germline-derived CDR1 and CDR2 are SQVTM and ANQGSEA. The CDR3 region is CSVRAGSDYNEQFF. In DNA form, the CDR3 reads TGCAGCGTTCGGGCAGGGAGCGACTACAATGAGCAGTTCTTC.

This clone was seen repeatedly, ten times or more. This sequence joins TRBV2 and TRBJ2-1, with 7 bases that match TRBD2. This CDR3 region has 14 residues. V dropped 8 bases and J dropped 3; count of bases not matched to a gene: 7. Germline values: CDR1 SNHLY, CDR2 FYNNEI. CDR3 protein: CASLTSRDYNEQFF. CDR3 sequence (DNA): TGTGCCAGCTTGACTAGCCGAGACTACAATGAGCAGTTCTTC.

This chain uses TRBV10-1 with TRBJ2-7; TRBD2 matches at 7 bases. Germline-derived CDR1 and CDR2 are WNHNN and SYGVQD (reference sequence). The CDR3 totals 14 residues. V lost 3 bases and J lost 2; bases outside the gene matches: 4. This CDR3 is CASSDRLATYEQYF. The DNA of the CDR3 is TGCGCCAGCAGTGATCGACTAGCCACCTACGAGCAGTACTTC.

This clone was counted a few times. The chain joins TRBV19 to TRBJ2-2, with a possible D match to TRBD1 (5 bases). V was trimmed by 6 bases and J by 3 bases, leaving 11 bases between them. CDR1 LNHDA and CDR2 SQIVND come from the germline V gene (reference sequence). The length of the CDR3 is 14 residues. The CDR3 DNA sequence: TGTGCCAGTAGACGAGCGACAGACACCGGGGAGCTGTTTTTT. Amino acid sequence: CASRRATDTGELFF.

J is TRBJ1-3 and V is TRBV11-2; a weak D match, TRBD1 (5 bases). The CDR3 is made up of 13 amino acids. Germline V gene sequence: CDR1 SGHAT, CDR2 FQNNGV. Trimming stripped 6 bases from V and 2 bases from J, with 8 bases between. For the CDR3, the DNA is TGTGCCAGCAGGGGGGGTACTGGAAACACCATATATTTT. Amino acids: CASRGGTGNTIYF.

The chain combines TRBV30 with TRBJ1-4; 8 positions match TRBD1. The CDR3 extends over 14 amino acids. The junction had 6 bases not matched to a gene; V was cut back by 2 bases and J by 7 bases. Germline V gene data show CDR1 as GTSNPN and CDR2 as SVGIG (reference sequence). The CDR3 nucleotides read TGTGCCTGGAGTACCACAGGGGGAGGTGAAAAACTGTTTTTT. Protein sequence: CAWSTTGGGEKLFF.

Notes on this clone: At one end the junction does not follow the germline gene, possibly because of a read error. The gene calls are TRBV5-4 and TRBJ2-7; D gene ambiguous. The CDR3 has 11 residues. CDR1 SGHNT and CDR2 YYREEE come from the germline V gene (reference sequence). The CDR3 sequence is CASSLSHEQYF. The CDR3 region has the DNA TGTGCCAGCAGCCTCTCCCACGAGCAGTACTTC.

The rearrangement uses TRBV25-1 and TRBJ2-7; no firm D call. Germline CDR1 is MGHDK and CDR2 is SYGVNS. The CDR3 runs to 14 residues. Trimming cost V 2 bases and J 4 bases, with 12 bases left between them. The CDR3 loop is CASSEHGTTYEQYF. The CDR3 coding sequence is TGTGCCAGCAGTGAACACGGTACGACGTACGAGCAGTACTTC.

This clone was seen just once. In DNA, the CDR3 is TGTGCCAGCTCACCGATACAGCAAGAGACCCAGTACTTC. Translation: CASSPIQQETQYF. This sequence joins TRBV18 and TRBJ2-5; D not certain. Trimming removed 3 bases at V and 2 bases at J, with 7 bases between. The CDR3 spans 13 residues. The germline V gene encodes CDR1 KGHSH and CDR2 LQKENI. Filled out from reference TRBV18 and TRBJ2-5, the complete variable domain reads NAGVMQNPRHLVRRRGQEARLRCSPMKGHSHVYWYRQLPEEGLKFMVYLQKENIIDESGMPKERFSAEFPKEGPSILRIQQVVRGDSAAYFCASSPIQQETQYFGPGTRLLVL.

The chain uses TRBV11-2 and TRBJ2-7, with D tentatively TRBD1 (6 bases). Trimming stripped 5 bases from V and 2 bases from J, with 16 bases between. Germline V gene data show CDR1 as SGHAT and CDR2 as FQNNGV. The CDR3 extends over 15 amino acids. CDR3 loop: CASSVATGPTYEQYF. In DNA, the CDR3 is TGTGCCAGCAGCGTAGCTACAGGGCCAACCTACGAGCAGTACTTC.

This clone was seen only once. This sequence joins TRBV19 and TRBJ2-2, with 11 nucleotides matching TRBD2. V lost 5 bases and J lost 4; bases outside the gene matches: 9. Germline V gives CDR1 LNHDA, CDR2 SQIVND (reference sequence). The CDR3 extends over 17 amino acids. As DNA, the CDR3 is TGTGCCAGTAGTCCCTTACTAGCGGGAGTTGGCACCGGGGAGCTGTTTTTT. The encoded protein is CASSPLLAGVGTGELFF.

This clone was detected ten times or more. The chain has TRBV18 and TRBJ1-2, with D hard to call. V lost 5 bases to trimming and J lost 3 bases, with 13 bases between them. The CDR3 length is 14 residues. Germline V gives CDR1 KGHSH, CDR2 LQKENI. The CDR3, as DNA: TGTGCCAGCTCATTCAAGAGTTATCACTATGGCTACACCTTC. Its protein product is CASSFKSYHYGYTF.

V is TRBV18 and J is TRBJ1-2; TRBD1 is a possible D gene (5 bases). Deletions cut 2 bases from V and 2 bases from J, with 15 bases between. In germline, CDR1 is KGHSH, CDR2 LQKENI. The CDR3 is 16 amino acids. The CDR3 protein is CASSPDLGGPNYGYTF. CDR3 DNA: TGTGCCAGCTCACCAGATTTGGGGGGACCAAACTATGGCTACACCTTC.

This chain connects TRBV7-9 to TRBJ2-5; D not resolved. The CDR3 is made up of 14 amino acids. Germline V gene lookup returns CDR1 SEHNR and CDR2 FQNEAQ (reference sequence). Trimming shortened V by 1 base and J by 3 bases, and 9 bases separated the two germline ends. The CDR3 region is CASSLDGQEETQYF. The DNA of the CDR3 is TGTGCCAGCAGCTTAGATGGGCAGGAAGAGACCCAGTACTTC.

The table lists this clone with a few counts. The DNA for the CDR3 is TGTGCCTGGAGTTCGGGAGGAGGCAATCAGCCCCAGCATTTT. Its translation: CAWSSGGGNQPQHF. The chain combines TRBV30 with TRBJ1-5; unclear D gene. The CDR3 loop spans 14 amino acids. The germline CDR1 and CDR2 sequences are GTSNPN and SVGIG (reference sequence). The V gene lost 2 bases and the J gene lost 2 bases, with 10 bases spanning the gap.